This TCR beta chain was sequenced in a study of T cell repertoires in cytomegalovirus infection. Study-level points and caveats: CMV-specific HLA-C-restricted TCR beta clonotypes dominated the ex vivo response.

The junction had 7 bases not matched to a gene; V was cut back by 6 bases and J by 6 bases. The CDR3 has 13 amino acids. TCRdb recomputed calls from the reads with MiXCR, one row per CDR3 protein. The top ten clones hold under 3% of a sample with approximately 750,000 distinct CDR3 sequences, about 40% of them seen once. For this clonotype: Its specificity is unknown.

The J gene is TRBJ2-5, the V gene TRBV12-3 or TRBV12-4; 7 bases are a match to TRBD1. The specimen was PBMCs. The receptor comes from a human donor in good health (CMV status not recorded). Some clones in this sample may be carry-over from other donors' samples. CDR3 nucleotides: TGTGCCAGCAGAGGGGACAGTAGAAAGACCCAGTACTTC. Translation gives CASRGDSRKTQYF.